This T cell receptor (beta chain) came from a study of human T cells and chemical hapten exposure. Specified time point: patch test 1, 2 weeks after DPC sensitization. Specified treatment: therapeutic diphenylcyclopropenone sensitization with weekly scalp DPC. Unseparated into fractions, whole blood served as the source from which total RNA was extracted. Trimming cost V 5 bases and J 1 base; bases outside gene matches: 10. CDR1 and CDR2 (germline): SEHNR, FQNEAQ (reference sequence). The CDR3 has 18 amino acids. TCRdb itself ran the RACE reads through MiXCR, one entry per CDR3 protein. The sample holds some 52,000 distinct CDR3 sequences, approximately 10% seen once.

This material consisted of whole blood, taken in connection with sensitization to the hapten diphenylcyclopropenone (DPC). This clonotype originated in a woman between 35 and 50 years old with alopecia areata. Some clones in this sample may be carry-over from other donors' samples. The V call is TRBV7-9, the J call TRBJ2-6, with TRBD1 matching 8 bases. Here the CDR3 reads CASSPQEGQASGANVLTF. The CDR3 nucleotides read TGTGCCAGCAGCCCCCAGGAGGGACAGGCTTCTGGGGCCAACGTCCTGACTTTC. Combining the CDR3 with reference TRBV7-9 and TRBJ2-6 gives the whole variable domain DTGVSQNPRHKITKRGQNVTFRCDPISEHNRLYWYRQTLGQGPEFLTYFQNEAQLEKSRLLSDRFSAERPKGSFSTLEIQRTEQGDSAMYLCASSPQEGQASGANVLTFGAGSRLTVL.